The source of this T cell receptor (beta chain) is a study of low-dose radiotherapy and immunotherapy resistance in tumors. As for the study in general: Cohort 2 was treated with 1 Gy per fraction every two weeks, amounting to 13 Gy across 26 weeks.

Time point in this sample: after trial treatment. Stated treatment: LDRT plus nivolumab, ipilimumab, low-dose cyclophosphamide and aspirin (RACIN trial). V was shortened by 10 bases and J by 2 bases, with 12 bases between the two germline ends. The CDR3 has 13 amino acids. The germline CDR1 and CDR2 sequences are SEHNR and FQNEAQ (reference sequence). With TRAV- and TRBV-specific primers, first-strand cDNA was made, covering the alpha and beta chains. TCRs were amplified for approximately 21 PCR cycles with a constant-region primer and V-primer adapter. TCRdb reprocessed the reads with MiXCR, giving one entry per CDR3 protein. The sample includes 95,000 to 100,000 distinct CDR3 sequences, under 25% of them seen just once. This clonotype was observed at least ten times.

The chain joins TRBV7-9 to TRBJ2-4; D is possibly TRBD2 (6 bases). The receptor was derived from a male donor with prostate cancer. The sequencing here drew on PBMCs, taken after low-dose radiotherapy plus immunotherapy. CDR3 coding DNA: TGTGCCATGCAGGAGGGCCCCAAAAACATTCAGTACTTC. Its translation is CAMQEGPKNIQYF.